The T cell receptor (beta chain) described here comes from a study of blood T cell repertoires in COVID-19. Study overall: T cells, B-cell-depleted T cells, or PBMCs supplied cDNA or gDNA.

Original handling: From reference gene primer amplification, estimates of nucleated cell counts were derived. Some clones are missing from TCRdb's copy, which holds only in-frame ones; the method was immunoSEQ multiplex PCR. The V and J calls and clone size come from that table; D and trimming were worked out from the DNA. The sample includes 110,000 or so clones, 81% of them seen just once. This clone was seen a handful of times. The sample comprised peripheral blood. The clonotype comes from a woman in her sixties or seventies with acute or convalescent COVID-19.

The CDR3 DNA is TGTGCCAGCAGCTTAGCACAGGGTGTCGACGAGCAGTACTTC. Protein product: CASSLAQGVDEQYF. The chain combines TRBV7-9 with TRBJ2-7, with D maybe TRBD1 (6 bases). With 0 bases removed from V and 5 bases from J, the gap between germline ends came to 11 bases. Germline CDR1 and CDR2: SEHNR and FQNEAQ (reference sequence). The CDR3 has 14 residues.